This passage covers 31 T cell receptor beta chains from one sample sequenced in a study of T cell responses to AZD1222 COVID-19 vaccine. Measured with immunoSEQ multiplex PCR; TCRdb has only the in-frame clones, and not every one. Of about 150,000 clones listed, 92% are singletons. The source was peripheral blood, collected on day 0 of AZD1222 vaccination. The receptors originated from an adult in good health.

This chain connects TRBV7-9 to TRBJ2-2, with TRBD1 as a possible D gene (5 bases). Per germline, CDR1 SEHNR and CDR2 FQNEAQ (reference sequence). The CDR3 extends over 13 amino acids. Trimming removed 5 bases at V and 5 bases at J, with 9 bases between. For the CDR3, the DNA is TGTGCCAGCAGCCTCAGGGAAACCGGGGAGCTGTTTTTT. Its protein is CASSLRETGELFF.

This sequence joins TRBV11-3 and TRBJ1-1; D call uncertain. The CDR3 is 12 residues long. V was clipped by 5 bases and J by 3 bases, with 7 bases between them. Germline lookup yields CDR1 SGHNT and CDR2 YENEEA. The CDR3, as DNA: TGTGCCAGCAGCGTGGGTGACACTGAAGCTTTCTTT. Amino acid sequence: CASSVGDTEAFF.

V gene TRBV30 combines with J gene TRBJ1-4; TRBD1 matches 11 bases. The V and J ends lost 3 bases and 4 bases, in that order; junction bases with no gene match: 16. The CDR3 has 19 amino acids. Germline V gene sequence: CDR1 GTSNPN, CDR2 SVGIG (reference sequence). This chain's CDR3 is CAWRRSRDRGFSLNEKLFF. CDR3 coding DNA: TGTGCCTGGAGAAGATCCCGGGACAGGGGGTTTTCTCTTAATGAAAAACTGTTTTTT.

This sequence joins TRBV28 and TRBJ1-2, with D maybe TRBD1 (6 bases). CDR1 is MDHEN and CDR2 is SYDVKM in the germline V gene. Trimming shortened V by 4 bases and J by 1 base, and 13 bases separated the two germline ends. The CDR3 covers 15 residues. DNA of the CDR3: TGTGCCAGCAGTTCCACCTACAGGGATAACTATGGCTACACCTTC. This encodes CASSSTYRDNYGYTF.

This chain joins TRBV11-2 and TRBJ2-3, with unresolved D. Trimming removed 1 base from V and 0 bases from J, with 5 bases in between. The CDR3 has 14 amino acids. Germline loops: CDR1 SGHAT, CDR2 FQNNGV. CDR3 protein: CASSLGVSTDTQYF. Here the CDR3 DNA reads TGTGCCAGCAGCTTAGGTGTTAGCACAGATACGCAGTATTTT.

The chain employs TRBV6-4 and TRBJ2-2; D not certain. The CDR3 loop spans 14 amino acids. CDR1 and CDR2 from the germline V gene are MRHNA and SNTAGT. Trimming cost V 0 bases and J 7 bases, with 9 bases left between them. The CDR3 loop reads CASSDSTGGGELFF. The CDR3 DNA reads as TGTGCCAGCAGTGACTCGACCGGTGGCGGGGAGCTGTTTTTT.

In this sample, this clone turned up once. This chain joins TRBV6-2 or TRBV6-3 and TRBJ2-7, with unresolved D. The germline V gene has CDR1 MNHEY and CDR2 SVGEGT. Between the trimmed V and J ends, which lost 2 bases and 7 bases, there was a span of 6 bases. The CDR3 length is 11 residues. The CDR3 sequence: CASSYVAEQYF. CDR3 DNA sequence: TGTGCCAGCAGTTACGTGGCAGAGCAGTACTTC.

V and J are TRBV7-9 and TRBJ1-6; D possibly corresponds to TRBD1 (5 bases). The V end was cut by 5 bases, the J end by 13 bases, with 18 bases between. CDR1 is SEHNR and CDR2 is FQNEAQ in the germline V gene (reference sequence). The CDR3 extends over 14 amino acids. The DNA of the CDR3 is TGTGCCAGCAGCGCGCAGGGATCCATTCACCCCCTCCACTTT. The encoded protein is CASSAQGSIHPLHF.

This clone came up once. This chain links TRBV9 with TRBJ2-1; D is possibly TRBD1 (6 bases). CDR3 length: 12 amino acids. Trimming pared 4 bases from V and 9 bases from J, leaving 11 bases between. In germline, CDR1 is SGDLS, CDR2 YYNGEE. CDR3 sequence (DNA): TGTGCCAGCAGCACCAGGGGAATTGAGCAGTTCTTC. Translated, it gives CASSTRGIEQFF.

This clone was detected only a few times. V gene TRBV28 combines with J gene TRBJ2-2, with 9 bases identical to TRBD2. Trimming cost V 7 bases and J 5 bases; bases outside gene matches: 5. CDR1 and CDR2 (germline): MDHEN, SYDVKM. This CDR3 is 14 amino acids long. Here the CDR3 reads CASIVAGGTGELFF. For the CDR3, the DNA is TGTGCCAGCATAGTCGCGGGGGGGACCGGGGAGCTGTTTTTT.

J is TRBJ1-3 and V is TRBV25-1; D remains unclear. The germline CDR1 and CDR2 sequences are MGHDK and SYGVNS. Trimming stripped 5 bases from V and 0 bases from J, with 11 bases between. The CDR3 runs 15 residues. The CDR3 loop reads CASSPGPSSGNTIYF. CDR3 coding DNA: TGTGCCAGCAGTCCGGGCCCGAGCTCTGGAAACACCATATATTTT.

The chain joins TRBV7-6 to TRBJ2-3; the match to TRBD2 covers 12 bases. J gave up 8 bases and V 2 bases, and 17 bases lay outside the gene matches. The CDR3 extends over 19 amino acids. CDR1 and CDR2 (germline): SGHVS, FNYEAQ. The DNA for the CDR3 is TGTGCCAGCAGCTTACCCCGACAGGGGGAGACTAGCGGGAGTCCTACGCAGTATTTT. Protein: CASSLPRQGETSGSPTQYF.

The chain joins TRBV6-6 to TRBJ2-5; possible D gene TRBD2, 6 bases. Germline lookup yields CDR1 MNHNY and CDR2 SVGAGI (reference sequence). The CDR3 covers 16 residues. V was trimmed by 2 bases and J by 0 bases, leaving 13 bases between them. The CDR3 coding sequence is TGTGCCAGCAGTTACGAGGCGGGGCAGTACCAAGAGACCCAGTACTTC. The encoded protein is CASSYEAGQYQETQYF.

The chain combines TRBV3-1 (or the pseudogene TRBV3-2) with TRBJ2-5, with D perhaps matching TRBD1 (6 bases). The CDR3 has 13 amino acids. CDR1 is LGHDT and CDR2 is YNNKEL in the germline V gene (reference sequence). The V end was cut by 5 bases, the J end by 4 bases, with 11 bases between. The CDR3: CASSNRVGETQYF. The CDR3 nucleotides are TGTGCCAGCAGCAACAGGGTTGGAGAGACCCAGTACTTC.

The chain has TRBV7-9 and TRBJ1-1; D is unclear. Trimming left V 1 base short and J 5 bases short, with 14 bases between. Germline loops: CDR1 SEHNR, CDR2 FQNEAQ (reference sequence). The CDR3 sequence is 15 residues long. DNA for the CDR3: TGTGCCAGCAGCTTAGGTTTCGGGTCGGGGACTGAAGCTTTCTTT. It encodes CASSLGFGSGTEAFF.

The chain joins TRBV25-1 to TRBJ2-7; possibly TRBD1 for D (6 bases). CDR1 is MGHDK and CDR2 is SYGVNS in the germline V gene. The CDR3 spans 12 residues. V was trimmed by 5 bases and J by 1 base, leaving 6 bases between them. In DNA, the CDR3 is TGTGCCAGCAGTACAGGGTCCTACGAGCAGTACTTC. It encodes CASSTGSYEQYF.

The V and J genes are TRBV20-1 and TRBJ2-7, with 8 bases identical to TRBD2. The V gene end was trimmed by 3 bases and the J gene end by 0 bases; junction bases not matched to a gene: 7. CDR3 length: 15 amino acids. In germline, CDR1 is DFQATT, CDR2 SNEGSKA (reference sequence). The CDR3 is CSASSGLAVSYEQYF. The CDR3 DNA follows: TGCAGTGCTAGTTCCGGACTAGCCGTCTCCTACGAGCAGTACTTC.

This chain connects TRBV29-1 to TRBJ2-7; D gene ambiguous. The CDR3 has 13 amino acids. Germline lookup yields CDR1 SQVTM and CDR2 ANQGSEA. The germline V and J ends were trimmed by 5 bases and 0 bases, with 11 bases remaining between them. The CDR3 region is CSVLAGTSYEQYF. For the CDR3, the DNA is TGCAGCGTTTTAGCCGGAACCTCCTACGAGCAGTACTTC.

The chain recombines TRBV6-5 with TRBJ1-2, with D hard to call. The CDR3 loop spans 14 amino acids. The V gene lost 6 bases and the J gene lost 8 bases, with 19 bases spanning the gap. The germline V gene has CDR1 MNHEY and CDR2 SVGAGI. The CDR3 DNA sequence: TGTGCCAGCAGCCTCGACTTGACCGGTGGGGGCTACACCTTC. It encodes CASSLDLTGGGYTF.

The chain joins TRBV6-4 to TRBJ2-7; 11 bases agree with TRBD2. The trim removed 0 bases at V and 1 base at J, leaving 8 bases unmatched. The CDR3 has 18 amino acids. Per germline, CDR1 MRHNA and CDR2 SNTAGT. Written as DNA, the CDR3 is TGTGCCAGCAGTGACTCGGTAGCGGGGGGGCGAGCGTCCTACGAGCAGTACTTC. It translates to CASSDSVAGGRASYEQYF.

This rearrangement joins TRBV19 to TRBJ2-1; D is perhaps TRBD2 (6 bases). Trimming stripped 3 bases from V and 2 bases from J, with 11 bases between. The CDR3 runs to 15 residues. Germline V gene sequence: CDR1 LNHDA, CDR2 SQIVND (reference sequence). CDR3 amino acids: CASSMSAGPYNEQFF. DNA of the CDR3: TGTGCCAGTAGTATGTCCGCGGGGCCCTACAATGAGCAGTTCTTC.

This clone was recorded a few times. CDR3 protein: CASSLDSGALYNSPLHF. The CDR3 nucleotides are TGTGCCAGCAGCCTGGATTCGGGGGCCCTCTATAATTCACCCCTCCACTTT. This chain links TRBV9 with TRBJ1-6; TRBD1 might be the D (6 bases). V lost 4 bases, J lost 3 bases, and 17 bases lay in between. Germline CDR1 and CDR2: SGDLS and YYNGEE. The CDR3 sequence is 17 residues long.

Here the CDR3 reads CASGQEMNTEAFF. The CDR3 DNA is TGTGCCAGCGGACAGGAGATGAACACTGAAGCTTTCTTT. The chain is built from TRBV19 and TRBJ1-1, with 7 nucleotides matching TRBD1. In germline, CDR1 is LNHDA, CDR2 SQIVND (reference sequence). This CDR3 is 13 amino acids long. V shed 9 bases, J shed 0 bases, and the junction held 4 bases outside the gene matches.

This chain joins TRBV27 and TRBJ1-4, with 7 bases matching TRBD1. Germline loops: CDR1 MNHEY, CDR2 SMNVEV (reference sequence). Trimming at V came to 2 bases and at J to 3 bases, leaving 6 bases not matched to a gene. The CDR3 is made up of 16 amino acids. The CDR3 DNA reads TGTGCCAGCAGTTTAACAGGGGTTAGTGCTAATGAAAAACTGTTTTTT. It yields the protein CASSLTGVSANEKLFF. Variable domain in full (rest from reference TRBV27 and TRBJ1-4): EAQVTQNPRYLITVTGKKLTVTCSQNMNHEYMSWYRQDPGLGLRQIYYSMNVEVTDKGDVPEGYKVSRKEKRNFPLILESPSPNQTSLYFCASSLTGVSANEKLFFGSGTQLSVL.

This chain uses TRBV2 with TRBJ1-4, with TRBD1 as a possible D gene (6 bases). With 3 bases removed from V and 4 bases from J, the gap between germline ends came to 12 bases. This CDR3 is built from 15 residues. Looked up from germline, CDR1 is SNHLY and CDR2 is FYNNEI. The CDR3 DNA reads as TGTGCCAGCAGTGAGTGGGCAGGGGATAATGAAAAACTGTTTTTT. Protein product: CASSEWAGDNEKLFF.

This sequence joins TRBV5-1 and TRBJ2-7; a weak D match, TRBD1 (5 bases). The CDR3 is 14 residues long. V lost 0 bases and J 13 bases, leaving 20 bases between the germline ends. The V gene's germline CDR1 is SGHRS and CDR2 YFSETQ. Here the CDR3 reads CASSLGAPQAAQYF. The CDR3 DNA is TGCGCCAGCAGCTTGGGGGCCCCACAGGCAGCTCAATACTTC.

The J gene is TRBJ2-3, the V gene TRBV5-1; D is possibly TRBD2 (6 bases). The V end was cut by 4 bases, the J end by 2 bases, with 11 bases between. CDR3 length equals 14 residues. The germline CDR1 and CDR2 sequences are SGHRS and YFSETQ. The CDR3 is CASSPTRFTDTQYF. The DNA of the CDR3 is TGCGCCAGCAGCCCGACTAGGTTCACAGATACGCAGTATTTT.

V is TRBV7-3 and J is TRBJ2-2, with D possibly called TRBD1 or TRBD2 (5 bases each). Germline loops: CDR1 SGHTA, CDR2 FQGTGA. The CDR3 totals 15 residues. Trimming removed 5 bases at V and 2 bases at J, with 12 bases between. This CDR3 is CASSPGAGNTGELFF. DNA for the CDR3: TGTGCCAGCAGCCCCGGGGCAGGCAACACCGGGGAGCTGTTTTTT.

The rearrangement joins TRBV9 to TRBJ2-7, with D possibly being TRBD1 (5 bases). The germline V and J ends were trimmed by 0 bases and 2 bases, with 12 bases remaining between them. The CDR3 spans 15 residues. CDR1 and CDR2 from the germline V gene are SGDLS and YYNGEE. The CDR3 DNA reads TGTGCCAGCAGCGTAGGTTCCGACAGCACCTACGAGCAGTACTTC. Its translation is CASSVGSDSTYEQYF.

The chain employs TRBV7-2 and TRBJ2-2; D call uncertain. V lost 5 bases and J lost 6, with 10 bases in between. Germline V gene sequence: CDR1 SGHTA, CDR2 FQGNSA. This CDR3 has 13 residues. CDR3 region: CASSTTWAGELFF. The CDR3 region has the DNA TGTGCCAGCAGCACTACATGGGCCGGGGAGCTGTTTTTT. Full variable domain (rest looked up from reference TRBV7-2 and TRBJ2-2): GAGVSQSPSNKVTEKGKDVELRCDPISGHTALYWYRQSLGQGLEFLIYFQGNSAPDKSGLPSDRFSAERTGGSVSTLTIQRTQQEDSAVYLCASSTTWAGELFFGEGSRLTVL.

V and J are TRBV3-1 (or the pseudogene TRBV3-2) and TRBJ1-6, with TRBD1 as a possible D gene (5 bases). The CDR3 spans 14 residues. Trimming shortened V by 8 bases and J by 0 bases, and 8 bases separated the two germline ends. CDR1 LGHDT and CDR2 YNNKEL come from the germline V gene (reference sequence). The CDR3: CASAGGSYNSPLHF. The CDR3 nucleotides read TGTGCCAGCGCCGGGGGCTCCTATAATTCACCCCTCCACTTT.